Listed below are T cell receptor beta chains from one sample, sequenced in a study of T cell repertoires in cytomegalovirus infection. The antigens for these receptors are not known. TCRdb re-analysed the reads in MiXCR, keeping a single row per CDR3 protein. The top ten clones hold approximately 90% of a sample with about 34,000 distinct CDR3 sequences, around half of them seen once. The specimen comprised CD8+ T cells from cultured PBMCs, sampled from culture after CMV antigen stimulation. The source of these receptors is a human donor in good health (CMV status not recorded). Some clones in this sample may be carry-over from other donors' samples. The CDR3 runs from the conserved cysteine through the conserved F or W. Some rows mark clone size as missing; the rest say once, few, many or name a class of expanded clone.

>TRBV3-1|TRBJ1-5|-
CASSRAYSNQPQHF
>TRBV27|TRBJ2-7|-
CASSLSGELYEQYF
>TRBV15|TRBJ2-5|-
CATSRGVGRAETQYF
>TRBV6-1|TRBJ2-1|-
CASSVIANNEQFF
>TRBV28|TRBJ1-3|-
CATYPIDRALSGNTIYF
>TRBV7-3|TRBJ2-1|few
CASSPSGTGDNEQFF
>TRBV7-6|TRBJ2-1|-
CASSLEGLAGGEQFF
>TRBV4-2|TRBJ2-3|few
CASSQDFMASGRRDTQYF
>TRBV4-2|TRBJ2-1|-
CASSQDLGQTEQFF
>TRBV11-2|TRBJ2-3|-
CASSLVPIYQVRTDTQYF
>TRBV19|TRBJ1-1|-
CASSIGSLVEAFF
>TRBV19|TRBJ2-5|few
CASSNRGTNQETQYF
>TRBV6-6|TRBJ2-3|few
CASSYTSGDTDTQYF
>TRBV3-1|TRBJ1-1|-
CASSGSRSGGEAFF
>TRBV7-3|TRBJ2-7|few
CASSQIQGYEQYF
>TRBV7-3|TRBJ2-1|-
CASSQVGASGGVWGQFF
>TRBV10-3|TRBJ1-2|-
CAISGGQGLRYGYTF
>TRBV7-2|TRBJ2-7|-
CASSNPQDYEQYF
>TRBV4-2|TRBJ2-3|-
CASSQDPAEFSSTDTQYF
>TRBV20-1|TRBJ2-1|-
CSAREAGRGRDNEQFF
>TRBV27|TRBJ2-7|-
CASSSSDRAKSSYEQYF
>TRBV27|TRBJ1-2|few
CASSLSSRGTGVGYTF
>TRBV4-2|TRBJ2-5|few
CASSQSGVRETQYF
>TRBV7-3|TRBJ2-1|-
CASSDEQFF
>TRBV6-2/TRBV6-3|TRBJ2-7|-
CASSYGPTYEQYF
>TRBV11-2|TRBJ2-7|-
CASSLGLAAYEQYF
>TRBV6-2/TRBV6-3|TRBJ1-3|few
CASRGRGRLNTIYF
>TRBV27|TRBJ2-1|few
CAIRRPGPYNEQFF
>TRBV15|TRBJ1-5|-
CATSRESNQPQHF
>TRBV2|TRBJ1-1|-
CAGDGTFMNTEAFF
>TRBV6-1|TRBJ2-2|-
CASSELGRSRGELFF
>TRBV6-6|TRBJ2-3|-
CASSGSPGRAADTQYF
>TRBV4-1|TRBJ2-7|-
CASSQELSSDSYEQYF
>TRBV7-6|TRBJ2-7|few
CASSSGDTYEQYF
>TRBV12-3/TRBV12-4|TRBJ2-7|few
CASSTRQGAGPNYEQYF
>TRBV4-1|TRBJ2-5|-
CASTSGLAGEDWDMETQYF
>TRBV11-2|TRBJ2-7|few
CASSWGHGVYEQYF
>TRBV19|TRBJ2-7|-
CASSAGQGFEQYF
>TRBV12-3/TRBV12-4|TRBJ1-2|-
CASSQYPGTGKGYTF
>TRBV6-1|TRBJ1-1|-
CASSIADTEAFF
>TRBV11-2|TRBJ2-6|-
CASTPSNGVPGANVLTF
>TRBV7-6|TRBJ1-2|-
CASSAEGQGGYGYTF
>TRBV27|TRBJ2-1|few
CASSPSPGGPKYNEQFF
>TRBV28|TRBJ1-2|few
CASNTHRGSYGYTF
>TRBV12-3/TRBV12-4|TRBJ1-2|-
CASSLDRDLRYGYTF
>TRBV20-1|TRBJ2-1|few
CSARDRERGTYEQFF
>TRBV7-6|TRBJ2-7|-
CASSLVKDRSYEQYF
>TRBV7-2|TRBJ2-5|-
CASSPPRGPGWETQYF
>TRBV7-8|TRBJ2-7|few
CASSTGQTYEQYF
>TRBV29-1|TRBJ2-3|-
CSGARDTQYF
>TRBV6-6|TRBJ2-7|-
CASTISRTSGGLYEQYF
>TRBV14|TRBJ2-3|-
CASSLRTGGIRGTQYF
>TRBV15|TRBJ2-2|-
CATSARTGVWTGELFF
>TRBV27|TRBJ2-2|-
CASSRSNTGELFF
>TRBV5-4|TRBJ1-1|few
CASRETGGRNEAFF